Described below is a single TCR beta chain sequence and its context. The data were obtained in a study of T cell changes during pregnancy in multiple sclerosis. Sequencing used immunoSEQ multiplex PCR; TCRdb keeps in-frame clones, though not all of them. The table shows over 35,000 clones, with 90% occurring only once. Trimming removed 6 bases at V and 5 bases at J, with 16 bases between. The CDR3 is made up of 14 amino acids. Germline V gene sequence: CDR1 MNHEY, CDR2 SMNVEV (reference sequence). The sequence was obtained from a female donor with multiple sclerosis, enrolled in a pregnancy study. The sample was CD8+ T cells from peripheral blood mononuclear cells, taken in the first trimester of pregnancy. This chain joins TRBV27 and TRBJ2-5, with D maybe TRBD1 (6 bases). CDR3 nucleotide sequence: TGTGCCAGCAGCCTTACAGGGTTCGGGGAGACCCAGTACTTC. Amino acids: CASSLTGFGETQYF.